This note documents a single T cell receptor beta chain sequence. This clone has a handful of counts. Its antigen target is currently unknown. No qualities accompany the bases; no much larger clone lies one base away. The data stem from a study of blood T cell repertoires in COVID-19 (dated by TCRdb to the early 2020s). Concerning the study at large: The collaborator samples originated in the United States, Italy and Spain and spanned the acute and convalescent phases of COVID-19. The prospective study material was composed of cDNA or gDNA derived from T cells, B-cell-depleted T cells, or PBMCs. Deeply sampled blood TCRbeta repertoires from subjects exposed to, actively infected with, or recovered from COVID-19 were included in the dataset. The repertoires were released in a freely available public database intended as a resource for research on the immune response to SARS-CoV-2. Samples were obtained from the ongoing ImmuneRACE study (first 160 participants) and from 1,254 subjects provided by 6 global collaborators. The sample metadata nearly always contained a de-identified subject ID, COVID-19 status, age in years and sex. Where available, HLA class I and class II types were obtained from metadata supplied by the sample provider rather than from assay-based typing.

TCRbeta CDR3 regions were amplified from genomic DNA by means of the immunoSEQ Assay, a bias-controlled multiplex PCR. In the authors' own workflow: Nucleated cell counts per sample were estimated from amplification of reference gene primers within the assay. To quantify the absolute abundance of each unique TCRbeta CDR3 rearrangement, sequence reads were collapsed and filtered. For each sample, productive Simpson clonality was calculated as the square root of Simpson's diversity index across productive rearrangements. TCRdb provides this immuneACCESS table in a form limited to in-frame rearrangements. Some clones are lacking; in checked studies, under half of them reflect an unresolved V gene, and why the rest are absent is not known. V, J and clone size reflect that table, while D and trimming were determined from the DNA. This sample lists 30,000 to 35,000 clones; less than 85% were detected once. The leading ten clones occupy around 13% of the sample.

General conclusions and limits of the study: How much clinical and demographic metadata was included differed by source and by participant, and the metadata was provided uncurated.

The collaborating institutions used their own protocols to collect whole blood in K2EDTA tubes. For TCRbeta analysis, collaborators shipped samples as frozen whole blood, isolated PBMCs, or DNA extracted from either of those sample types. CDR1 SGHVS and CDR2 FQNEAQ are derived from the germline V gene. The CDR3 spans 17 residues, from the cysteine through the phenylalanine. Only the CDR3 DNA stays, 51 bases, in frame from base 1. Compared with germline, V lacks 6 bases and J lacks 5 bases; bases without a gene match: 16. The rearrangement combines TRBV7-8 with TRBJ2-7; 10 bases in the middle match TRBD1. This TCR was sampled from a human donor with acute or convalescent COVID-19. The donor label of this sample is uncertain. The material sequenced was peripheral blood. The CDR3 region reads CASRPSLLGQGSHEQYF. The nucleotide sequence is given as TGTGCCAGCAGACCTTCTCTCTTGGGACAGGGGTCCCACGAGCAGTACTTC.